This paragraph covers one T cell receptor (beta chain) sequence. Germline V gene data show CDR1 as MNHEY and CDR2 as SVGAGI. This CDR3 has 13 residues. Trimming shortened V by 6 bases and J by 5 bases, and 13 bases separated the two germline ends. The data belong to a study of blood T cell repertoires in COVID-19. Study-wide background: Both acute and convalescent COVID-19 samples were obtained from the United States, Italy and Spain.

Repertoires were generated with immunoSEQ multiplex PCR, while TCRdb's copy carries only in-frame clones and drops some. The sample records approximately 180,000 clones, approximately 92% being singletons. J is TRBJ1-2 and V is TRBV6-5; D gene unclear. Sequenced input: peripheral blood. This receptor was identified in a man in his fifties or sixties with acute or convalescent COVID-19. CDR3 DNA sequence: TGTGCCAGCAGAGACCCCGGGAGATATGGCTACACCTTC. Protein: CASRDPGRYGYTF.